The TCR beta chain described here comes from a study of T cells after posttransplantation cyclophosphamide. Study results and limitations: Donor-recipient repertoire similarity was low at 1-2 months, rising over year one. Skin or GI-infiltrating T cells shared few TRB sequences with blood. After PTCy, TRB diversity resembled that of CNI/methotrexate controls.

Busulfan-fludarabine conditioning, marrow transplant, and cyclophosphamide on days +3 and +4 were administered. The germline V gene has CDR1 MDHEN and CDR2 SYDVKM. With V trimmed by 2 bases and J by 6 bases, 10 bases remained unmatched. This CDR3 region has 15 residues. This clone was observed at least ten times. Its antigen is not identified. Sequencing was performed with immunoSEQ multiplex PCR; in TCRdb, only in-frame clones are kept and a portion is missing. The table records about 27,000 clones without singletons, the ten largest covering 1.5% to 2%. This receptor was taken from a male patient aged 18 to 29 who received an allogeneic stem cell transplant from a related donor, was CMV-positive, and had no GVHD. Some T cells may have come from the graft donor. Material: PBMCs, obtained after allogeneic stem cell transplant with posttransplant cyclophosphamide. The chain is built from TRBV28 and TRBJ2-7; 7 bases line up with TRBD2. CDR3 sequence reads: CASSLGGEGLREQYF. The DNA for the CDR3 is TGTGCCAGCAGTTTAGGGGGGGAGGGGTTGCGCGAGCAGTACTTC.